Shown below are 5 T cell receptor beta chains from a single sample sequenced in a study of T cells in Graves' hyperthyroidism and ophthalmopathy. Researchers took RNA transcripts and amplified the TCR beta CDR3 regions from them. Researchers ran a first-round RT-PCR on the TCR CDR3 using the HTBI primer set. TCRdb redid the calling of the multiplex PCR reads with MiXCR, one entry per CDR3 protein. The table shows fewer than 500,000 distinct CDR3 sequences, with 13% occurring only once. The sample consisted of blood. Every receptor here comes from a man aged 30 to 45 with Graves' hyperthyroidism that later progressed to Graves' ophthalmopathy.

In its sample, this clonotype was seen many times. The chain combines TRBV5-1 with TRBJ2-1; D may be TRBD1 or TRBD2 (5 bases each). V was pared by 6 bases and J by 7 bases, with 14 bases between. Germline V gives CDR1 SGHRS, CDR2 YFSETQ. The CDR3 is 13 residues long. The CDR3 spells CASTPGQGNEQFF. The CDR3 coding sequence is TGCGCCAGCACCCCGGGGCAGGGAAATGAGCAGTTCTTC. The whole variable domain, remainder taken from reference TRBV5-1 and TRBJ2-1, is KAGVTQTPRYLIKTRGQQVTLSCSPISGHRSVSWYQQTPGQGLQFLFEYFSETQRNKGNFPGRFSGRQFSNSRSEMNVSTLELGDSALYLCASTPGQGNEQFFGPGTRLTVL.

On this clonotype itself: A much larger clonotype is one base distant, so this may be a read error. This rearrangement joins TRBV11-3 to TRBJ1-3; tentatively, D is TRBD1 (6 bases). Germline CDR1 is SGHNT and CDR2 is YENEEA. The V and J ends lost 6 bases and 3 bases respectively, with 12 bases between them. This CDR3 spans 14 amino acids. The CDR3 DNA follows: TGTGCCAGCAGACTACAGGGCTATGGAAACACCATATATTTT. Translating gives CASRLQGYGNTIYF.

Ten or more counts support this clonotype. The chain employs TRBV6-1 and TRBJ1-3, with 7 bases identical to TRBD1. J gave up 4 bases and V 5 bases, and 8 bases lay outside the gene matches. The CDR3 sequence is 15 residues long. The germline gives CDR1 MNHNS, CDR2 SASEGT. The CDR3 coding sequence is TGTGCCAGCAGTCGAGAGACAGGGACAGGAAACACCATATATTTT. Residues: CASSRETGTGNTIYF.

This clonotype has ten or more counts. The chain is built from TRBV7-9 and TRBJ2-7; 8 bases are shared with TRBD1. Trimming cost V 5 bases and J 3 bases; bases outside gene matches: 6. Looked up from germline, CDR1 is SEHNR and CDR2 is FQNEAQ (reference sequence). The CDR3 is made up of 14 amino acids. CDR3 in DNA: TGTGCCAGCAGCCCCCGGACAGGGTTCTACGAGCAGTACTTC. This encodes CASSPRTGFYEQYF.

This clonotype was detected ten times or more. The rearrangement uses TRBV11-2 and TRBJ1-1; D is undetermined. Looked up from germline, CDR1 is SGHAT and CDR2 is FQNNGV. CDR3 length: 11 amino acids. V was pared by 8 bases and J by 4 bases, with 8 bases between. CDR3 sequence reads: CASAWGTEAFF. The CDR3 coding sequence is TGTGCCAGCGCTTGGGGCACTGAAGCTTTCTTT. The full variable domain, with the rest looked up from reference TRBV11-2 and TRBJ1-1, is EAGVAQSPRYKIIEKRQSVAFWCNPISGHATLYWYQQILGQGPKLLIQFQNNGVVDDSQLPKDRFSAERLKGVDSTLKIQPAKLEDSAVYLCASAWGTEAFFGQGTRLTVV.